This is a list of T cell receptor beta chains from one sample in a study of spatial heterogeneity in lung cancer. TCRdb processed the 5' RACE reads anew with MiXCR; each CDR3 protein has one entry. Of under 8,000 distinct CDR3 sequences in the sample, around 12% were seen once. The source was lung tumor tissue, collected at surgery. Receptors were obtained from a male donor with early-stage non-small cell lung cancer. Both conserved end residues are part of each CDR3. A D gene is named only where the DNA matches it firmly. Rows give clone size only sometimes, using once, few, many, or a class for an expanded clone.

clone_size	v_call	j_call	d_call	cdr3_aa	cdr3_nt
NA	TRBV6-5	TRBJ2-1	TRBD2	CASSFGEGNEQFF	TGTGCCAGCAGTTTCGGGGAGGGGAATGAGCAGTTCTTC
many	TRBV11-2	TRBJ1-5	NA	CASSSGHVQPQHF	TGTGCCAGCAGCTCCGGACATGTTCAGCCCCAGCATTTT
few	TRBV29-1	TRBJ2-7	TRBD1	CSVKLTGQGQSYEQYF	TGCAGCGTTAAATTGACGGGACAGGGTCAATCCTACGAGCAGTACTTC
many	TRBV7-9	TRBJ2-3	TRBD2	CASNLGTSGDTQYF	TGTGCCAGCAACTTAGGGACTAGCGGAGATACGCAGTATTTT
few	TRBV7-2	TRBJ2-3	TRBD1	CASSLEYRTGTDTQYF	TGTGCCAGCAGCTTAGAGTATAGGACAGGGACAGATACGCAGTATTTT
many	TRBV9	TRBJ1-2	NA	CASSVAPQLYGYTF	TGTGCCAGCAGCGTAGCTCCCCAGCTCTATGGCTACACCTTC
large	TRBV6-1	TRBJ2-7	TRBD2	CASSLAGGSSYEQYF	TGTGCCAGCAGTTTAGCGGGAGGGAGCTCCTACGAGCAGTACTTC
medium-sized	TRBV28	TRBJ2-2	TRBD2	CASSLGRDPTGELFF	TGTGCCAGCAGTTTAGGGAGGGATCCAACCGGGGAGCTGTTTTTT
many	TRBV6-6	TRBJ1-1	NA	CASIGVTENTEAFF	TGTGCCAGCATCGGAGTGACGGAGAACACTGAAGCTTTCTTT
medium-sized	TRBV27	TRBJ2-4	TRBD2	CASRVGGDGGTPQYF	TGTGCCAGCAGGGTTGGCGGGGACGGGGGGACCCCCCAGTACTTC
many	TRBV2	TRBJ1-2	NA	CASKVEIGSGGTF	TGTGCCAGCAAGGTGGAAATAGGGTCCGGGGGGACCTTC
medium-sized	TRBV29-1	TRBJ2-1	NA	CSVVGQGRRENRNEQFF	TGCAGCGTTGTTGGGCAGGGGAGGCGGGAGAACCGGAATGAGCAGTTCTTC
medium-sized	TRBV7-7	TRBJ1-4	NA	CASSLSRNEKLFF	TGTGCTAGCAGCTTAAGTAGGAATGAAAAACTGTTTTTT
many	TRBV29-1	TRBJ1-2	TRBD1	CSGGQGDYGYTF	TGCAGCGGAGGACAGGGGGACTATGGCTACACCTTC
many	TRBV7-2	TRBJ2-7	TRBD2	CAGGTSSYEQYF	TGTGCCGGGGGGACTAGCAGTTACGAGCAGTACTTC
few	TRBV20-1	TRBJ2-2	NA	CSAGIEGISDTGELFF	TGCAGTGCTGGTATAGAGGGGATTTCGGACACCGGGGAGCTGTTTTTT
many	TRBV6-6	TRBJ1-1	NA	CASSYRLPAGSTEAFF	TGTGCCAGCAGTTACCGATTACCAGCGGGGTCCACTGAAGCTTTCTTT